The entry that follows covers one T cell receptor (beta chain) sequence. The protocol was immunoSEQ multiplex PCR, while the TCRdb copy is restricted to in-frame clones and leaves out a portion. The sample shows 250,000 or so clones, roughly 80% of them seen only once. Trimming cost V 4 bases and J 7 bases; bases outside gene matches: 8. The V gene's germline CDR1 is SGDLS and CDR2 YYNGEE. The CDR3 spans 16 residues. These data originate in a study of blood T cell repertoires in COVID-19. V usage is TRBV9 and J usage is TRBJ2-1, with TRBD2 matching over 13 bases. This clonotype originated in a man in his 60s who had recovered from COVID-19. The sample taken for sequencing was PBMCs or T cells enriched from blood (not recorded which). The CDR3 sequence: CASSPRTSGGSNEQFF. The CDR3 coding sequence is TGTGCCAGCAGCCCGCGGACTAGCGGGGGTTCAAATGAGCAGTTCTTC.